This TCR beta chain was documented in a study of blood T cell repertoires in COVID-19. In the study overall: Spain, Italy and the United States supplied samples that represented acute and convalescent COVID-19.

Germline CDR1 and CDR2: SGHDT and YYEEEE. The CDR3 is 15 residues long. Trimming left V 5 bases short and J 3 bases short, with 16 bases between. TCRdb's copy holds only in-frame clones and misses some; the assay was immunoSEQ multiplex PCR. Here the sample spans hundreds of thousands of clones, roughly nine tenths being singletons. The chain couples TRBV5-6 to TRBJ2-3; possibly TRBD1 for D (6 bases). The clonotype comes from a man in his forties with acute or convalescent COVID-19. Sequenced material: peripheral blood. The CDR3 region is CASSQQGAETDTQYF. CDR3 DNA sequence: TGTGCCAGCAGTCAACAGGGTGCGGAGACAGATACGCAGTATTTT.